One sample yielded the 30 T cell receptor beta chains listed below, sequenced in a study of blood T cell repertoires in COVID-19. Sequencing used immunoSEQ multiplex PCR; TCRdb keeps in-frame clones, though not all of them. The table lists roughly 250,000 clones, roughly 80% of them singletons, with 4.9% in the top ten. Material for sequencing was peripheral blood. Every receptor here comes from a woman at least 80 years old with active or convalescent COVID-19.

The chain uses TRBV19 and TRBJ1-1; perhaps TRBD1 as D (5 bases). The CDR3 length is 15 residues. Germline loops: CDR1 LNHDA, CDR2 SQIVND (reference sequence). V was trimmed by 3 bases and J by 1 base, leaving 12 bases between them. CDR3 sequence: CASSILGRGNTEAFF. The CDR3 nucleotides read TGTGCCAGTAGTATTCTGGGAAGGGGGAACACTGAAGCTTTCTTT.

The chain has TRBV5-1 and TRBJ1-1, with D maybe TRBD1 (6 bases). Germline lookup yields CDR1 SGHRS and CDR2 YFSETQ. V lost 0 bases, J lost 0 bases, and 9 bases lay in between. CDR3 size: 15 residues. CDR3 sequence (DNA): TGCGCCAGCAGCTTGGATCAGGGGATGAACACTGAAGCTTTCTTT. Amino acid sequence: CASSLDQGMNTEAFF.

This clone occurred once. The chain recombines TRBV10-3 with TRBJ2-6; 7 bases align to TRBD1. After removal of 4 bases from V and 0 bases from J, the junction contained 6 bases not matched to a gene. The CDR3 is made up of 17 amino acids. Germline CDR1 ENHRY, CDR2 SYGVKD. CDR3 sequence (DNA): TGTGCCATCAGTGGAGGGGGCAGTTTCTCTGGGGCCAACGTCCTGACTTTC. This translates into CAISGGGSFSGANVLTF.

The DNA for the CDR3 is TGTGCCAGCAGCCGCACTGGACTAAACACAGATACGCAGTATTTT. Amino acid sequence: CASSRTGLNTDTQYF. V usage is TRBV7-2 and J usage is TRBJ2-3, with D possibly being TRBD2 (6 bases). The CDR3 consists of 15 residues. V shed 5 bases and J shed 2 bases, with 14 bases lying between them. The germline gives CDR1 SGHTA, CDR2 FQGNSA.

The chain combines TRBV19 with TRBJ2-1; 10 positions agree with TRBD2. The germline V gene encodes CDR1 LNHDA and CDR2 SQIVND (reference sequence). CDR3 length equals 15 residues. The V segment lost 5 bases and the J segment 3 bases; nucleotides outside the gene matches: 4. CDR3 nucleotides: TGTGCCAGTAGTCGTAGCGGGGGGAACTACAATGAGCAGTTCTTC. The encoded protein is CASSRSGGNYNEQFF.

This clone has just one count. The chain joins TRBV7-2 to TRBJ1-2, with 7 bases aligning to TRBD1. J was trimmed by 3 bases and V by 6 bases; bases with no gene match: 13. Germline lookup yields CDR1 SGHTA and CDR2 FQGNSA. The CDR3 spans 16 residues. The CDR3 loop is CASSRDRDGLDYGYTF. The CDR3 DNA is TGTGCCAGCAGTCGTGACAGGGATGGGCTCGACTATGGCTACACCTTC.

V usage is TRBV18 and J usage is TRBJ1-1, with TRBD1 matching 7 bases. Germline loops: CDR1 KGHSH, CDR2 LQKENI. The CDR3 is 16 amino acids. With V trimmed by 3 bases and J by 5 bases, 12 bases remained unmatched. The CDR3 DNA sequence: TGTGCCAGCTCACCGAGTATTAAGGGGGCGCGGACTGAAGCTTTCTTT. This sequence encodes CASSPSIKGARTEAFF.

The J gene is TRBJ1-4, the V gene TRBV12-5; D not certain. This CDR3 is 15 amino acids long. The V and J ends lost 6 bases and 0 bases respectively, with 11 bases between them. Germline V gene data show CDR1 as LGHNT and CDR2 as FRNRAP. Here the CDR3 reads CASGPAQTTNEKLFF. In DNA, the CDR3 is TGTGCTAGTGGGCCTGCCCAGACAACTAATGAAAAACTGTTTTTT.

This rearrangement joins TRBV27 to TRBJ2-3, with 10 bases lining up with TRBD2. From germline, CDR1 is MNHEY and CDR2 SMNVEV (reference sequence). This CDR3 spans 13 amino acids. J was trimmed by 1 base and V by 10 bases; bases with no gene match: 2. The CDR3 nucleotides are TGTGCCACCGGGACTAGCGGCACAGATACGCAGTATTTT. It yields the protein CATGTSGTDTQYF.

The chain couples TRBV25-1 to TRBJ2-3; D gene unclear. Trimming removed 4 bases at V and 4 bases at J, with 12 bases between. Germline loops: CDR1 MGHDK, CDR2 SYGVNS. The CDR3 is made up of 14 amino acids. As DNA, the CDR3 is TGTGCCAGCAGTGCCTCCTACCTAGCAGATACGCAGTATTTT. Translated, it gives CASSASYLADTQYF.

The rearrangement joins TRBV13 to TRBJ1-4; D might be TRBD1 (6 bases). Deletions cut 5 bases from V and 6 bases from J, with 16 bases between. This CDR3 comprises 15 residues. In germline, CDR1 is PRHDT, CDR2 FYEKMQ (reference sequence). The CDR3 region is CASSRQGRGDEKLFF. Written as DNA, the CDR3 is TGTGCCAGCAGCCGCCAGGGGAGGGGAGATGAAAAACTGTTTTTT.

The J gene is TRBJ1-1, the V gene TRBV30, with D maybe TRBD1 (5 bases). This CDR3 has 14 amino acids. The V and J ends lost 3 bases and 0 bases respectively, with 11 bases between them. CDR1 is GTSNPN, CDR2 SVGIG, per germline (reference sequence). CDR3 DNA: TGTGCCTGGAGCCGAGACAGAATGAACACTGAAGCTTTCTTT. Protein: CAWSRDRMNTEAFF.

CDR3 amino acids: CASSGGGILATEAFF. The CDR3 bases are TGTGCCAGCAGCGGGGGGGGCATTTTGGCCACTGAAGCTTTCTTT. The chain is built from TRBV3-1 (or the pseudogene TRBV3-2) and TRBJ1-1; a possible D gene is TRBD1 (6 bases). Germline V gives CDR1 LGHDT, CDR2 YNNKEL (reference sequence). Trimming removed 5 bases at V and 4 bases at J, with 17 bases between. This CDR3 contains 15 residues.

As regards this clone: Other nucleotide sequences from this sample produce the same CDR3. The chain joins TRBV2 to TRBJ1-5; 10 bases match TRBD1. Germline V lookup: CDR1 SNHLY, CDR2 FYNNEI. The ends lost 4 bases at V and 4 bases at J; junction bases unmatched: 1. CDR3 length: 14 amino acids. CDR3: CASSGTGGNQPQHF. The DNA of the CDR3 is TGTGCCAGCAGTGGGACAGGGGGAAATCAGCCCCAGCATTTT.

The chain uses TRBV28 and TRBJ1-2; 10 bases fit TRBD1. The CDR3 consists of 13 residues. The V gene end was trimmed by 6 bases and the J gene end by 4 bases; junction bases not matched to a gene: 2. In germline, CDR1 is MDHEN, CDR2 SYDVKM. CDR3 nucleotides: TGTGCCAGCAGCCGACAGGGGGCCTATGGCTACACCTTC. Translating gives CASSRQGAYGYTF.

V and J are TRBV5-1 and TRBJ1-2; D call uncertain. The germline V gene encodes CDR1 SGHRS and CDR2 YFSETQ. The CDR3 has 14 residues. V was trimmed by 0 bases and J by 4 bases, leaving 10 bases between them. CDR3: CASSLGEMGYGYTF. In nucleotides, the CDR3 is TGCGCCAGCAGCTTGGGGGAGATGGGCTATGGCTACACCTTC.

Only one count was recorded for this clone. The CDR3: CASSHLFDRGRTDTQYF. Here the CDR3 DNA reads TGTGCCAGCAGCCACCTATTTGACAGGGGGAGAACAGATACGCAGTATTTT. The chain carries TRBV14 and TRBJ2-3; TRBD1 agrees at 9 bases. Trimming at V came to 3 bases and at J to 3 bases, leaving 10 bases not matched to a gene. The CDR3 has 17 amino acids. CDR1 and CDR2 (germline): SGHDN, FVKESK.

The rearrangement links TRBV12-3 or TRBV12-4 to TRBJ1-5, with D uncertain. The V gene lost 5 bases and the J gene lost 1 base, with 6 bases spanning the gap. The CDR3 sequence is 13 residues long. CDR3 DNA sequence: TGTGCCAGCAGTACCCAGAGCAATCAGCCCCAGCATTTT. Protein: CASSTQSNQPQHF.

The chain links TRBV21-1 to TRBJ1-5. TRBV21-1 represents a pseudogene. The CDR3 has 14 residues. CDR3 sequence reads: CASSKTAGGQPQHF. In DNA form, the CDR3 reads TGTGCCAGCAGCAAAACGGCAGGAGGGCAGCCCCAGCATTTT.

The chain recombines TRBV11-3 with TRBJ1-1; 8 positions agree with TRBD1. CDR3 length: 13 amino acids. Germline assignment: CDR1 SGHNT and CDR2 YENEEA. The ends lost 5 bases at V and 5 bases at J; junction bases unmatched: 4. The CDR3 DNA follows: TGTGCCAGCAGCGCCGGACAGGGTACTGAAGCTTTCTTT. This gives the protein CASSAGQGTEAFF.

This clone is a singleton in its sample. The chain combines TRBV4-2 with TRBJ1-4, with D perhaps TRBD1 (6 bases). V lost 1 base, J lost 5 bases, and 14 bases lay in between. CDR1 is LGHNA, CDR2 YNFKEQ, per germline. The CDR3 covers 16 residues. CDR3 region: CASSQADRGHNEKLFF. The CDR3 DNA sequence: TGTGCCAGCAGCCAAGCTGATAGGGGACACAATGAAAAACTGTTTTTT.

The CDR3 DNA reads TGCAGTGCTAGTTTTCAGGGTGGATATGGCTACACCTTC. This gives the protein CSASFQGGYGYTF. The V gene is TRBV20-1, the J gene TRBJ1-2, with D maybe TRBD1 (5 bases). V was cut by 3 bases and J by 5 bases, with 13 bases left in between. The CDR3 length is 13 residues. CDR1 DFQATT and CDR2 SNEGSKA come from the germline V gene (reference sequence).

V is TRBV18 and J is TRBJ2-7, with unresolved D. The V gene lost 2 bases and the J gene lost 7 bases, with 15 bases spanning the gap. The germline CDR1 and CDR2 sequences are KGHSH and LQKENI. The CDR3 is 14 residues long. This CDR3 is CASSPTLGNLEQYF. The CDR3 DNA sequence: TGTGCCAGCTCACCAACCCTAGGAAACCTGGAGCAGTACTTC.

This rearrangement joins TRBV5-1 to TRBJ2-3; 7 nucleotides line up with TRBD1. Germline trimming cut 5 bases from V and 1 base from J; bases unmatched to any gene: 7. Per germline, CDR1 SGHRS and CDR2 YFSETQ. This CDR3 has 15 amino acids. As DNA, the CDR3 is TGCGCCAGCAGTTCGGTGGACAGGCGCACAGATACGCAGTATTTT. Protein: CASSSVDRRTDTQYF.

The chain recombines TRBV7-2 with TRBJ1-2; D call uncertain. The V gene lost 4 bases and the J gene lost 2 bases, with 14 bases spanning the gap. CDR1 is SGHTA, CDR2 FQGNSA, per germline. CDR3 size: 15 residues. CDR3 sequence reads: CASSSYYTVNYGYTF. In DNA, the CDR3 is TGTGCCAGCAGCTCTTACTACACGGTAAACTATGGCTACACCTTC.

This chain uses TRBV10-2 with TRBJ2-3; 13 nucleotides line up with TRBD2. The CDR3 extends over 16 amino acids. Unmatched junction bases numbered 6, after V lost 6 bases and J lost 3 bases. The germline gives CDR1 WSHSY, CDR2 SAAADI. Here the CDR3 reads CASRDTGLAGTDTQYF. CDR3 sequence (DNA): TGCGCCAGCAGGGACACGGGACTAGCGGGAACAGATACGCAGTATTTT.

The rearrangement joins TRBV30 to TRBJ1-6; the match to TRBD1 covers 7 bases. The CDR3 has 13 residues. CDR1 GTSNPN and CDR2 SVGIG come from the germline V gene (reference sequence). V gave up 5 bases and J gave up 5 bases; unmatched junction bases: 3. The CDR3 coding sequence is TGTGCCTGGTCGGGACAGCATAATTCACCCCTCCACTTT. Encoded protein: CAWSGQHNSPLHF.

V and J are TRBV19 and TRBJ1-6; perhaps TRBD1 as D (6 bases). This CDR3 has 13 amino acids. V gave up 6 bases and J gave up 7 bases, with 10 bases separating them. CDR1 is LNHDA and CDR2 is SQIVND in the germline V gene (reference sequence). In nucleotides, the CDR3 is TGTGCCAGTAGCGGACAGTTGAATTCACCCCTCCACTTT. Translation: CASSGQLNSPLHF.

The chain recombines TRBV20-1 with TRBJ1-6, with a possible D match to TRBD1 (5 bases). V lost 3 bases and J 0 bases, leaving 9 bases between the germline ends. The CDR3 extends over 15 amino acids. The germline V gene encodes CDR1 DFQATT and CDR2 SNEGSKA (reference sequence). The CDR3 nucleotides read TGCAGTGCTAGTACAGGCTACTCCTATAATTCACCCCTCCACTTT. It is translated as CSASTGYSYNSPLHF.

V is TRBV30 and J is TRBJ1-2; 9 positions match TRBD1. This CDR3 has 13 residues. The junction had 6 bases not matched to a gene; V was cut back by 4 bases and J by 6 bases. Looked up from germline, CDR1 is GTSNPN and CDR2 is SVGIG (reference sequence). CDR3 DNA sequence: TGTGCCTGGAAGTTGACAGGGGGGCATGGCTACACCTTC. Its protein is CAWKLTGGHGYTF.